This T cell receptor (beta chain) was identified during a study of tumor and adjacent non-tumor tissue in lung cancer. For the study at large: Histology: under 15 adenocarcinoma, a couple of squamous cell carcinoma, 1 small cell lung cancer.

This sample's RNA came from whole unsorted tissue. The normal lung tissue was taken more than 3 cm from the tumor edge. Chemotherapy-naive patients with new lung cancer underwent thoracic surgery in China, August–November 2014. A word on this clonotype: Its antigen is undetermined. A read error is likely, as this CDR3 ends without the conserved phenylalanine or tryptophan.

Study-wide results and limits: Patients with more diverse tumor TCRs had worse survival.

Germline V gene data show CDR1 as DFQATT and CDR2 as SNEGSKA (reference sequence). The CDR3 covers 11 residues. Three rounds of nested PCR, following a modified ARM-PCR protocol, produced the TCRbeta library. TCRdb redid the calling of the multiplex PCR reads with MiXCR, one entry per CDR3 protein. This sample yields 70,000 to 90,000 distinct CDR3 sequences, of which about two thirds are seen a single time; 28% belongs to the top ten. The TCR was taken from a woman between 50 and 59 years old with non-small cell lung cancer. Material: distant non-tumor lung tissue. The J gene is TRBJ1-1, the V gene TRBV20-1, with TRBD1 matching over 7 bases. The DNA for the CDR3 is TGTAGTGCTAGTCCTGACAGGGTAGCTTTCATT. Translating gives CSASPDRVAFI.